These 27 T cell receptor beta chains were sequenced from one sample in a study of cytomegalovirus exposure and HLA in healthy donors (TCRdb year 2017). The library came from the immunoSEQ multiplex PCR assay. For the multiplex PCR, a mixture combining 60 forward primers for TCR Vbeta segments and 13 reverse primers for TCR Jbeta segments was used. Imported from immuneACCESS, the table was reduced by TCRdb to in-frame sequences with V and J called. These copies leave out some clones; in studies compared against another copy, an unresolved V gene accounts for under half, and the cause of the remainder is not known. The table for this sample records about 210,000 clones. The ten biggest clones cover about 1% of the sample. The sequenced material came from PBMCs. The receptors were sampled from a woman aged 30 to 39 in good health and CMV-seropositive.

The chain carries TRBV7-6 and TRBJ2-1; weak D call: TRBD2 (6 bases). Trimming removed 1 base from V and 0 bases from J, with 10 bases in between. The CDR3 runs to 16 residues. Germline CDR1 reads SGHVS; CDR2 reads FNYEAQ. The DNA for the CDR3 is TGTGCCAGCAGCTTAGGAAGTAGCGGCTCCTACAATGAGCAGTTCTTC. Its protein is CASSLGSSGSYNEQFF.

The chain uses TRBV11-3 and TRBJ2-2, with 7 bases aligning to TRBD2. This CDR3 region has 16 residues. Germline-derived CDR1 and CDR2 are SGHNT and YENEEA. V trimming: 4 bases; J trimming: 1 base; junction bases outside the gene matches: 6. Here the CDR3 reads CASSSASGLNTGELFF. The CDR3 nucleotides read TGTGCCAGCAGCTCAGCTAGCGGATTGAACACCGGGGAGCTGTTTTTT.

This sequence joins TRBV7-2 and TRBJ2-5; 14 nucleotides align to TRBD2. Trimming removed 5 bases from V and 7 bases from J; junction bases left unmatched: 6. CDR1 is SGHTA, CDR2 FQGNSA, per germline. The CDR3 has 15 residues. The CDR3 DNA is TGTGCCAGCAGCCAAGGGACTAGCGGGGGAGGGACCCAGTACTTC. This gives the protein CASSQGTSGGGTQYF.

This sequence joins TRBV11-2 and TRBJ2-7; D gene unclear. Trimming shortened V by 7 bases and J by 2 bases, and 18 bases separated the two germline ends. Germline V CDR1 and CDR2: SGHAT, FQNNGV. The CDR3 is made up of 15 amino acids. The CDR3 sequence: CASTKNPVFPYEQYF. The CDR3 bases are TGTGCCAGCACCAAAAATCCAGTCTTTCCCTACGAGCAGTACTTC. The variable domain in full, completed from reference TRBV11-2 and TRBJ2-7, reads EAGVAQSPRYKIIEKRQSVAFWCNPISGHATLYWYQQILGQGPKLLIQFQNNGVVDDSQLPKDRFSAERLKGVDSTLKIQPAKLEDSAVYLCASTKNPVFPYEQYFGPGTRLTVT.

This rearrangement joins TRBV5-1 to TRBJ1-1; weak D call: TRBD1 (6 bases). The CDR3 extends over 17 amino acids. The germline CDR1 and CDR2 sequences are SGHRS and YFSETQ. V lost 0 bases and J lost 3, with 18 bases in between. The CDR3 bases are TGCGCCAGCAGCTTGGCCCACGGGGGGCTGGGTGACACTGAAGCTTTCTTT. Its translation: CASSLAHGGLGDTEAFF.

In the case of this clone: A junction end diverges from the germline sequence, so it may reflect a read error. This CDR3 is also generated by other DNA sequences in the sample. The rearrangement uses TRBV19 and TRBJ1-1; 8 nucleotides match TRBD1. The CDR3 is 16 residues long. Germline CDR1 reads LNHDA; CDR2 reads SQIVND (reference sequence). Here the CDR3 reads CASSGAGGSMDTEAFF. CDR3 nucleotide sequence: TGTGCCAGTAGTGGCGCAGGGGGCAGCATGGATACTGAGGCTTTCTTT.

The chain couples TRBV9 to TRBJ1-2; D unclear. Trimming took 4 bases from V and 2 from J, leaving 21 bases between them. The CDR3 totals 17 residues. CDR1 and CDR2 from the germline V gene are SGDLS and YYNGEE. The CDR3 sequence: CASSRRENPPGNYGYTF. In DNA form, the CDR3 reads TGTGCCAGCAGCAGACGGGAGAACCCACCTGGGAACTATGGCTACACCTTC.

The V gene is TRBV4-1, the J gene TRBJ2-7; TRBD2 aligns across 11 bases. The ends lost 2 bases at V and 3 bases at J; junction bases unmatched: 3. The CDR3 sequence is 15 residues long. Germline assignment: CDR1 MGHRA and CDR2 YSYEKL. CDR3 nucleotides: TGCGCCAGCAGCCAAATACTAGCGGGGGACTACGAGCAGTACTTC. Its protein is CASSQILAGDYEQYF.

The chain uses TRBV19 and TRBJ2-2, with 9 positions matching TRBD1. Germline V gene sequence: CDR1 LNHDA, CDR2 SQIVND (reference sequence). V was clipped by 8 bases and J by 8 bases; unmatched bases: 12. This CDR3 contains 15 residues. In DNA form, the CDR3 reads TGTGCCAGTGTGCCCCGGGACAGGGCCTCTGGGGAGCTGTTTTTT. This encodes CASVPRDRASGELFF.

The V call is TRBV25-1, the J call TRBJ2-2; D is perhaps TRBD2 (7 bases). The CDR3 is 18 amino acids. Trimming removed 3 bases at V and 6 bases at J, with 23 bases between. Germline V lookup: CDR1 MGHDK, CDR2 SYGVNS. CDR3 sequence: CASSDYGGLRMLAGELFF. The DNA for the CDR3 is TGTGCCAGCAGTGATTACGGGGGGCTAAGGATGTTGGCCGGGGAGCTGTTTTTT.

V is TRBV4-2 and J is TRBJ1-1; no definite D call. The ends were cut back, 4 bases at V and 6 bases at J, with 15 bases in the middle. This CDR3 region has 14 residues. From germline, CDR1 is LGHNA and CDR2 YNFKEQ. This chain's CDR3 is CASSLSRLVAEAFF. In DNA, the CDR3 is TGTGCCAGCAGCCTCTCCAGGCTTGTCGCTGAAGCTTTCTTT.

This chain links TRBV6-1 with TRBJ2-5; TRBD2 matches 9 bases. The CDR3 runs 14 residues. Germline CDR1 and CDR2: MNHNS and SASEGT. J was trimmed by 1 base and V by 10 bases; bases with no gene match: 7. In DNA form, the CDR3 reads TGTGCCACCTCCCTACTAGCGGGCCAAGAGACCCAGTACTTC. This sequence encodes CATSLLAGQETQYF.

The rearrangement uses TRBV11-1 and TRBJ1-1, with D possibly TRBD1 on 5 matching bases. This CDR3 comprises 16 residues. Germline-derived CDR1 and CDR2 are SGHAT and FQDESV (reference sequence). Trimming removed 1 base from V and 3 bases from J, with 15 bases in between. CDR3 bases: TGTGCCAGCAGCTTAGGAATAGCAGTGGGGCACACTGAAGCTTTCTTT. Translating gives CASSLGIAVGHTEAFF.

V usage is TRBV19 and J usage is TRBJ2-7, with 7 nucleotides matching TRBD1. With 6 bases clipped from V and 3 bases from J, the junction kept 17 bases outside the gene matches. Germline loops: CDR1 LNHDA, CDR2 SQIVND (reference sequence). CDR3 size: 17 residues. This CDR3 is CASRARSGQDMFYEQYF. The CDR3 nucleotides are TGTGCCAGTAGAGCCCGAAGCGGACAGGATATGTTCTACGAGCAGTACTTC.

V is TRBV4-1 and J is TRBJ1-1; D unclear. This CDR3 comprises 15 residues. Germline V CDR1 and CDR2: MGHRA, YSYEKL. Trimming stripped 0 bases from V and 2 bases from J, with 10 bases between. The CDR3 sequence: CASSQEVAGNTEAFF. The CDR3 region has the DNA TGCGCCAGCAGCCAAGAAGTTGCGGGTAACACTGAAGCTTTCTTT.

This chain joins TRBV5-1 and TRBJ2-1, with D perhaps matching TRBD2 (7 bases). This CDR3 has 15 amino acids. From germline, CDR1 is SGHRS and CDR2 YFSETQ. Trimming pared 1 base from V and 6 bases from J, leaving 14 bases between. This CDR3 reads CASSLFTGGGNEQFF. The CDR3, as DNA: TGCGCCAGCAGCTTGTTTACGGGGGGCGGCAATGAGCAGTTCTTC.

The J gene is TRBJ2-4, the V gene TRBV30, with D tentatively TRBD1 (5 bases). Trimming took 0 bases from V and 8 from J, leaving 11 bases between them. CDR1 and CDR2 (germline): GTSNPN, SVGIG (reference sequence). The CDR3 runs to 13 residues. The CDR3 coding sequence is TGTGCCTGGAGTGTAGGGGATCGTGACATTCAGTACTTC. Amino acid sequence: CAWSVGDRDIQYF.

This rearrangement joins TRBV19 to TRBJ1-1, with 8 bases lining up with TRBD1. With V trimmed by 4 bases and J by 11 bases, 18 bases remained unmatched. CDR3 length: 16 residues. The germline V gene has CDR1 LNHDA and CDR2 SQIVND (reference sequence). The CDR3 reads CASSTTRDRLRLGAFF. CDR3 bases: TGTGCCAGTAGTACAACCCGGGACAGGTTACGCCTGGGGGCTTTCTTT.

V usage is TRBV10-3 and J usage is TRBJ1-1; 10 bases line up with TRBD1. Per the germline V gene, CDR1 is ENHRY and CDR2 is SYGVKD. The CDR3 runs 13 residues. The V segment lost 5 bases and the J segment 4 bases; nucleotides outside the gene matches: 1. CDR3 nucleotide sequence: TGTGCCATCAGTCGGGACAGGGGCACTGAAGCTTTCTTT. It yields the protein CAISRDRGTEAFF.

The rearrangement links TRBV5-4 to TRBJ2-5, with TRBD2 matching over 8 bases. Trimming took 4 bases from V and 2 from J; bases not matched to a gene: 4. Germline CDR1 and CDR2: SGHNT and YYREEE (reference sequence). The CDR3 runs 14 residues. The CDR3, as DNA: TGTGCCAGCAGCCCGCGACTAGCGCAAGAGACCCAGTACTTC. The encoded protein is CASSPRLAQETQYF. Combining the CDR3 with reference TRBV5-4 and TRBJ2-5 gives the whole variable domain ETGVTQSPTHLIKTRGQQVTLRCSSQSGHNTVSWYQQALGQGPQFIFQYYREEENGRGNFPPRFSGLQFPNYSSELNVNALELDDSALYLCASSPRLAQETQYFGPGTRLLVL.

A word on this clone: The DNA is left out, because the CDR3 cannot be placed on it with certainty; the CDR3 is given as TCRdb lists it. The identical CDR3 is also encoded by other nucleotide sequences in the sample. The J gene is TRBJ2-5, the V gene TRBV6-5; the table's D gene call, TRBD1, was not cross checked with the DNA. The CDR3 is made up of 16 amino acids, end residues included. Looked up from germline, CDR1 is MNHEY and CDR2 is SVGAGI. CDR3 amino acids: CASSSSIGQKTYEQYF.

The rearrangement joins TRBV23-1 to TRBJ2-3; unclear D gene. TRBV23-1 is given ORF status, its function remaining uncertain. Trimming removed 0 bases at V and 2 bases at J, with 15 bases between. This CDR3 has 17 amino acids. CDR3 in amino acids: CASSQSRCVGTTDTQYF. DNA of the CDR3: TGCGCCAGCAGTCAATCGAGGTGCGTTGGTACCACAGATACGCAGTATTTT.

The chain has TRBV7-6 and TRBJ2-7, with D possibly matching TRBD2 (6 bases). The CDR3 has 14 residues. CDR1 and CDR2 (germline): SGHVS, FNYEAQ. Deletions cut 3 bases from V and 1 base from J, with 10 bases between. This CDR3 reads CASSLVAGSYEQYF. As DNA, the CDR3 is TGTGCCAGCAGCTTGGTTGCGGGGTCCTACGAGCAGTACTTC.

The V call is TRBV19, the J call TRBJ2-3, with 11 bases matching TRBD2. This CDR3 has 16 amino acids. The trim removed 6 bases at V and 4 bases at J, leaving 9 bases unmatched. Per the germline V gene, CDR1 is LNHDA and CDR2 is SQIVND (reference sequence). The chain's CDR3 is CASSLLLAGGADTQYF. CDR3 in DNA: TGTGCCAGTAGCCTCTTGCTAGCGGGGGGCGCAGATACGCAGTATTTT.

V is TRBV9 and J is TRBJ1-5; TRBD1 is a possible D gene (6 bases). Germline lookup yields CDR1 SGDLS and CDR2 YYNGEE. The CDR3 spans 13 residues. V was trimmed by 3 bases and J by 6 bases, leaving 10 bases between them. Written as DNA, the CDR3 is TGTGCCAGCAGCGAACAGGGAAGTCAGCCCCAGCATTTT. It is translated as CASSEQGSQPQHF.

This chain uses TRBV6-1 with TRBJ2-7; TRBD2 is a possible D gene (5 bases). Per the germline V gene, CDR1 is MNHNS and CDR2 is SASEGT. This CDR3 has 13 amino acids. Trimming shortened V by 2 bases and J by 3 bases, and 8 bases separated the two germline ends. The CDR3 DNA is TGTGCCAGCAGTGAATCGGCGGGCTACGAGCAGTACTTC. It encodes CASSESAGYEQYF.

CDR3 loop: CASSSGGNQPQHF. The CDR3 DNA follows: TGTGCCAGCAGCTCCGGGGGCAATCAGCCCCAGCATTTT. The chain couples TRBV7-9 to TRBJ1-5; no firm D call. Trimming took 4 bases from V and 2 from J, leaving 6 bases between them. CDR1 is SEHNR, CDR2 FQNEAQ, per germline (reference sequence). CDR3 length: 13 amino acids.